This T cell receptor (beta chain) derives from a study of beta chain features in type 1 diabetes. Study context: Healthy donors and patients had similar age, gender and cell yields. Overall study findings and caveats: Significant though moderate, a shortening of TCRB CDR3s appeared in all four CD4+ subsets of Type 1 diabetes patients.

Since all of the isolated RNA was reverse transcribed, expressed TCRB transcripts were what got sequenced. Data came from immunoSEQ multiplex PCR; TCRdb stores just in-frame clones and leaves some out. The sample includes roughly 300,000 clones, approximately 8.2% seen only once; the top ten take around 0.45%. Note on this clone: Its antigen is unknown.

Sequenced input: central memory CD4+ T cells from blood. This TCR was sampled from a woman younger than 35 in good health.

The CDR3 loop reads CASSLGLNQETQYF. The CDR3 bases are TGTGCCAGCAGCTTGGGGCTAAACCAAGAGACCCAGTACTTC. The V call is TRBV7-9, the J call TRBJ2-5; a possible D gene is TRBD1 (5 bases). Germline-derived CDR1 and CDR2 are SEHNR and FQNEAQ (reference sequence). The CDR3 is made up of 14 amino acids. V was clipped by 3 bases and J by 0 bases, with 8 bases between them.